Each of the 4 T cell receptor beta chains below was sequenced from the same sample in a study of T cells in Graves' hyperthyroidism and ophthalmopathy. TCR beta CDR3 region amplification was performed from RNA transcripts. HTBI primers were employed in a first-round RT-PCR of the TCR CDR3. One entry per CDR3 protein, called by TCRdb with MiXCR from the multiplex PCR reads. The data show about 840,000 distinct CDR3 sequences, approximately 40% seen once. The source material was blood. The source of these receptors is a man aged 18-30 years with Graves' hyperthyroidism.

This clonotype was seen repeatedly, ten times or more. The J gene is TRBJ2-7, the V gene TRBV11-2; 9 bases are shared with TRBD2. The trim removed 7 bases at V and 1 base at J, leaving 5 bases unmatched. CDR1 is SGHAT, CDR2 FQNNGV, per germline. The CDR3 contains 14 residues. The CDR3 coding sequence is TGTGCCAGCACCCCCACTAGCGGGTCCTACGAGCAGTACTTC. Translating gives CASTPTSGSYEQYF. Full variable domain (missing parts from reference TRBV11-2 and TRBJ2-7): EAGVAQSPRYKIIEKRQSVAFWCNPISGHATLYWYQQILGQGPKLLIQFQNNGVVDDSQLPKDRFSAERLKGVDSTLKIQPAKLEDSAVYLCASTPTSGSYEQYFGPGTRLTVT.

This clonotype was counted only a few times. The chain couples TRBV7-9 to TRBJ1-5; 7 bases line up with TRBD1. This CDR3 comprises 16 residues. V shed 6 bases, J shed 7 bases, and the junction held 15 bases outside the gene matches. Germline V gene sequence: CDR1 SEHNR, CDR2 FQNEAQ (reference sequence). The CDR3 DNA reads TGTGCCAGCAGACAAGTCGGGACAGCCCGGGGGCAGCCCCAGCATTTT. This sequence encodes CASRQVGTARGQPQHF.

CDR3 nucleotides: TGCAGCGCTGCGTCCGGGAGGGAAGCTTTCTTT. The encoded protein is CSAASGREAFF. This chain links TRBV29-1 with TRBJ1-1, with D hard to call. Trimming took 7 bases from V and 8 from J, leaving 14 bases between them. The CDR3 runs 11 residues. The germline V gene encodes CDR1 SQVTM and CDR2 ANQGSEA.

Remarks on this clonotype: This could be a read error, since a much larger clone is one nucleotide away. This chain connects TRBV7-9 to TRBJ1-1; D uncertain. This CDR3 has 14 residues. Germline V CDR1 and CDR2: SEHNR, FQNEAQ (reference sequence). As DNA, the CDR3 is TGTGCCAGCAGCTTAGTGGATGAGAACACTGAAGCTTCCTTT. Its translation is CASSLVDENTEASF.